This TCR beta chain originates from a study of CD8 T cells in Susac syndrome. An input of about 0.5 to 1 ug of RNA was subjected to reverse transcription using random hexamers. TCRdb redid the calling of the immunoSEQ multiplex PCR reads with MiXCR, one entry per CDR3 protein. This sample yields roughly 250,000 distinct CDR3 sequences, of which almost 97% are seen a single time; 0.095% to 0.12% belongs to the top ten. The V segment lost 5 bases and the J segment 4 bases; nucleotides outside the gene matches: 1. Germline V gives CDR1 MNHEY, CDR2 SVGEGT. This CDR3 comprises 13 residues. Sequenced: CD4+ T cells from PBMCs. This chain uses TRBV6-2 or TRBV6-3 with TRBJ2-1; the match to TRBD1 covers 8 bases. The origin of this receptor is a human donor with Susac syndrome. The CDR3 reads CASSRDRYNEQFF. The CDR3 DNA is TGTGCCAGCAGTCGGGACAGGTACAATGAGCAGTTCTTC.